The entry that follows covers one T cell receptor beta chain sequence. The antigen remains undetermined. This specimen comes from a study of T cell repertoires in cytomegalovirus infection. Study in general: In public TCR beta signatures, there were indications of both CMV infection and matching HLA type.

V dropped 4 bases and J dropped 6; count of bases not matched to a gene: 3. The V gene's germline CDR1 is SGHDT and CDR2 YYEEEE. CDR3 length: 13 residues. TCRdb re-derived calls from the reads in MiXCR, one entry per CDR3 protein. The profile shows more than 500,000 distinct CDR3 sequences, approximately 15% of them singletons. General study results and limits: Cumulative frequency of public TCR beta families picked out carriers of CMV plus the relevant HLA. Within the response measured ex vivo, HLA-C-restricted CMV-specific TCR beta clonotypes were dominant.

V gene TRBV5-6 combines with J gene TRBJ2-2; 7 bases align to TRBD1. The TCR comes from a human donor in good health (CMV status not recorded). Some clones in this sample may be carry-over from other donors' samples. The sequenced material came from CD8+ T cells from PBMCs. This CDR3 is CASSQGVAGELFF. The CDR3, as DNA: TGTGCCAGCAGCCAGGGGGTTGCCGGGGAGCTGTTTTTT.